Here is one TCR beta chain with its context. Its antigen is undetermined. The data stem from a study of T cells in Graves' hyperthyroidism and ophthalmopathy. For ophthalmopathy patients, the Clinical Activity Score was at least 3 and the NOSPECS grade at least 4; duration was under 3 months. For the diagnoses, clinical symptoms, serum thyroxine and TRAb, thyroid ultrasound and orbital computed tomography were used. Study-level points and caveats: Also found in blood were most expanded thyroid clonotypes above 0.001.

Amplification targeted TCR beta CDR3 regions from RNA transcripts. The HTBI set primed first-round TCR CDR3 RT-PCR. TCRdb reprocessed the multiplex PCR reads via MiXCR and lists one record per CDR3 protein. The table includes more than 500,000 distinct CDR3 sequences, roughly 15% detected once. This sequence was found in a woman in her 30s with Graves' ophthalmopathy. Source material: blood.

The CDR3 DNA is TGCAGTGCTAAACGGACAGGGCGCTCTGAAGCTTTCTTT. This gives the protein CSAKRTGRSEAFF. This chain links TRBV20-1 with TRBJ1-1; 8 bases are a match to TRBD1. CDR1 DFQATT and CDR2 SNEGSKA come from the germline V gene (reference sequence). The CDR3 runs to 13 residues. Losses at the gene ends were 4 bases for V and 6 bases for J; bases not matched to a gene: 7.